The 9 T cell receptor beta chains listed next were all sequenced from one sample in a study of T cells in Graves' hyperthyroidism and ophthalmopathy. TCR beta CDR3 regions were amplified from RNA. The HTBI primer set was used in a first-round RT-PCR of the TCR CDR3. Each CDR3 protein is one row after TCRdb ran MiXCR on the multiplex PCR reads. The table records hundreds of thousands of distinct CDR3 sequences, around 13% of them present only once. Material for sequencing was blood. The receptor source for this set is a woman between 18 and 29 years old with Graves' hyperthyroidism.

This clonotype was detected only once. The chain couples TRBV6-1 to TRBJ2-2; TRBD1 agrees at 12 bases. The V and J ends lost 8 bases and 7 bases, in that order; junction bases with no gene match: 11. The CDR3 loop spans 16 amino acids. CDR1 and CDR2 from the germline V gene are MNHNS and SASEGT. DNA of the CDR3: TGTGCCAGCTCACCGTCGGGACAGGGGGCCTACGGGGAGCTGTTTTTT. Translation gives CASSPSGQGAYGELFF.

This clonotype was counted many times. The rearrangement joins TRBV18 to TRBJ2-5, with TRBD2 identical over 13 bases. The V gene end was trimmed by 3 bases and the J gene end by 2 bases; junction bases not matched to a gene: 3. Per the germline V gene, CDR1 is KGHSH and CDR2 is LQKENI. CDR3 length: 16 amino acids. The CDR3 region is CASSPGTSGKQETQYF. The CDR3 DNA is TGTGCCAGCTCACCCGGGACTAGCGGGAAACAAGAGACCCAGTACTTC.

This clonotype occurred a few times. The rearrangement uses TRBV4-1 and TRBJ2-1, with D unclear. The CDR3 has 17 residues. V lost 1 base and J lost 0, with 13 bases in between. Germline assignment: CDR1 MGHRA and CDR2 YSYEKL. CDR3 amino acids: CASSQVVHPSSYNEQFF. CDR3 DNA sequence: TGCGCCAGCAGCCAAGTAGTGCACCCGAGCTCCTACAATGAGCAGTTCTTC.

V gene TRBV7-2 combines with J gene TRBJ1-3; D is ambiguous. Trimming removed 2 bases from V and 8 bases from J, with 7 bases in between. Germline V gives CDR1 SGHTA, CDR2 FQGNSA. The CDR3 spans 12 residues. CDR3 amino acids: CASSLTGDTIYF. CDR3 nucleotides: TGTGCCAGCAGCTTAACGGGAGACACCATATATTTT.

V usage is TRBV27 and J usage is TRBJ2-7, with D perhaps TRBD1 (5 bases). The CDR3 runs 16 residues. V was cut by 6 bases and J by 1 base, with 19 bases left in between. Per the germline V gene, CDR1 is MNHEY and CDR2 is SMNVEV (reference sequence). DNA for the CDR3: TGTGCCAGCAGCGAAACGACAGACGTTATTTCCTACGAGCAGTACTTC. It is translated as CASSETTDVISYEQYF.

This clonotype was observed many times. The genes are TRBV4-1 and TRBJ2-7; the D is unclear. Germline-derived CDR1 and CDR2 are MGHRA and YSYEKL. V was trimmed by 1 base and J by 1 base, leaving 8 bases between them. The CDR3 sequence is 14 residues long. The DNA for the CDR3 is TGCGCCAGCAGCCAAGTTGTCGGTTCCTACGAGCAGTACTTC. This encodes CASSQVVGSYEQYF.

This clonotype was observed many times. V gene TRBV2 combines with J gene TRBJ1-1; D call uncertain. From germline, CDR1 is SNHLY and CDR2 FYNNEI. V lost 10 bases to trimming and J lost 5 bases, with 11 bases between them. This CDR3 comprises 11 residues. The CDR3 bases are TGTGCCACCCAAAAGGGAACTGAAGCTTTCTTT. Its translation: CATQKGTEAFF.

This clonotype was seen a few times. The chain joins TRBV6-2 or TRBV6-3 to TRBJ2-1; TRBD2 aligns across 11 bases. Germline loops: CDR1 MNHEY, CDR2 SVGEGT. The CDR3 length is 15 residues. Trimming at V came to 7 bases and at J to 5 bases, leaving 7 bases not matched to a gene. DNA of the CDR3: TGTGCCAGCATACTAGCGGGAGCTATTCACAATGAGCAGTTCTTC. Translating gives CASILAGAIHNEQFF.

J is TRBJ1-6 and V is TRBV3-1; D is unclear. Germline assignment: CDR1 LGHDT and CDR2 YNNKEL (reference sequence). This CDR3 is 13 amino acids long. With 0 bases removed from V and 8 bases from J, the gap between germline ends came to 5 bases. CDR3: CASSQDQHSPLHF. DNA of the CDR3: TGTGCCAGCAGCCAAGATCAACATTCACCCCTCCACTTT.